This entry lists 22 T cell receptor beta chains sequenced from one sample in a study of cytomegalovirus exposure and HLA in healthy donors. The primer mix had 60 Vbeta and 13 Jbeta primers. Sequenced by immunoSEQ multiplex PCR; TCRdb stores in-frame clones only, minus some. The table lists approximately 69,000 clones, approximately 70% of them singletons, with roughly 20% in the top ten. Sequenced material: PBMCs. These receptors all come from a man aged 40-50 years in good health and CMV-seropositive.

The chain has TRBV11-2 and TRBJ1-4; D is undetermined. Germline CDR1 reads SGHAT; CDR2 reads FQNNGV. CDR3 size: 15 residues. The germline V and J ends were trimmed by 1 base and 8 bases, with 14 bases remaining between them. CDR3 in DNA: TGTGCCAGCAGCTTAGGGATCGGTGGAGTAGAAAAACTGTTTTTT. It yields the protein CASSLGIGGVEKLFF.

The chain combines TRBV20-1 with TRBJ2-1; D remains ambiguous. Germline assignment: CDR1 DFQATT and CDR2 SNEGSKA (reference sequence). V shed 0 bases and J shed 8 bases, with 5 bases lying between them. The CDR3 is 11 amino acids. The CDR3 bases are TGCAGTGCTAGAGATATCCATGAGCAGTTCTTC. It yields the protein CSARDIHEQFF.

In this sample, this clone turned up a few times. The J gene is TRBJ1-2, the V gene TRBV20-1; D call uncertain. With 5 bases removed from V and 4 bases from J, the gap between germline ends came to 5 bases. The CDR3 covers 10 residues. Germline-derived CDR1 and CDR2 are DFQATT and SNEGSKA (reference sequence). As DNA, the CDR3 is TGCAGTGCTTTAGTCTATGGCTACACCTTC. Its protein product is CSALVYGYTF.

The J gene is TRBJ1-2, the V gene TRBV2, with D perhaps matching TRBD1 (5 bases). This CDR3 spans 14 amino acids. V shed 5 bases and J shed 3 bases, with 13 bases lying between them. From germline, CDR1 is SNHLY and CDR2 FYNNEI. The CDR3 DNA reads TGTGCCAGCAGTCGAAGCGGGGACCACTATGGCTACACCTTC. Its protein is CASSRSGDHYGYTF.

The chain has TRBV6-5 and TRBJ2-3; 11 nucleotides match TRBD2. Germline V gives CDR1 MNHEY, CDR2 SVGAGI. This CDR3 is 15 amino acids long. V was pared by 6 bases and J by 8 bases, with 10 bases of the junction left unmatched. CDR3 nucleotides: TGTGCCAGCAGCCCCGGGACTAGCGGATCTGGTACGCAGTATTTT. Translation gives CASSPGTSGSGTQYF.

The chain uses TRBV6-4 and TRBJ2-7; tentatively, D is TRBD2 (5 bases). This CDR3 spans 13 amino acids. Germline values: CDR1 MRHNA, CDR2 SNTAGT. The V gene lost 5 bases and the J gene lost 3 bases, with 11 bases spanning the gap. The CDR3 DNA is TGTGCCAGCAGTCTCCTAGAGGGCTACGAGCAGTACTTC. It is translated as CASSLLEGYEQYF.

This clone was found once. This chain uses TRBV6-5 with TRBJ1-5; unclear D gene. The germline CDR1 and CDR2 sequences are MNHEY and SVGAGI. V was pared by 5 bases and J by 1 base, with 12 bases between. The CDR3 sequence is 15 residues long. CDR3 loop: CASSKKPSSNQPQHF. CDR3 sequence (DNA): TGTGCCAGCAGTAAGAAACCAAGCAGCAATCAGCCCCAGCATTTT.

In this sample, this clone turned up a few times. The chain uses TRBV5-4 and TRBJ2-7; a possible D gene is TRBD1 (6 bases). CDR1 and CDR2 (germline): SGHNT, YYREEE (reference sequence). This CDR3 has 12 residues. V lost 4 bases and J lost 6, with 11 bases in between. CDR3 nucleotide sequence: TGTGCCAGCAGCGTCGGACAGTCCGAGCAGTACTTC. It yields the protein CASSVGQSEQYF.

CDR3 loop: CASSLSGAVYGYTF. The CDR3 region has the DNA TGTGCCAGCAGCCTGTCAGGGGCTGTCTATGGCTACACCTTC. The chain is built from TRBV27 and TRBJ1-2, with D maybe TRBD1 (6 bases). The CDR3 length is 14 residues. Trimming pared 6 bases from V and 4 bases from J, leaving 15 bases between. Germline V gives CDR1 MNHEY, CDR2 SMNVEV (reference sequence).

This sequence joins TRBV23-1 and TRBJ2-5; weak D call: TRBD2 (6 bases). TRBV23-1 is reported as an ORF; its role is uncertain. V was cut by 4 bases and J by 2 bases, with 11 bases left in between. The CDR3 totals 14 residues. CDR3 loop: CASSLSRGQETQYF. CDR3 coding DNA: TGCGCCAGCAGTCTTTCGCGGGGACAAGAGACCCAGTACTTC.

This clone was detected only a few times. V and J are TRBV19 and TRBJ2-3, with D tentatively TRBD2 (6 bases). V shed 5 bases and J shed 6 bases, with 9 bases lying between them. The CDR3 totals 12 residues. CDR1 is LNHDA, CDR2 SQIVND, per germline (reference sequence). CDR3 region: CASSRGWDTQYF. CDR3 in DNA: TGTGCCAGTAGTCGGGGGTGGGATACGCAGTATTTT.

The chain uses TRBV9 and TRBJ2-1; 13 positions agree with TRBD2. Germline lookup yields CDR1 SGDLS and CDR2 YYNGEE. V lost 3 bases and J lost 7; bases outside the gene matches: 4. This CDR3 has 15 residues. This CDR3 reads CASSETSGGFNEQFF. Here the CDR3 DNA reads TGTGCCAGCAGCGAGACTAGCGGGGGGTTTAATGAGCAGTTCTTC.

The CDR3 loop is CASSNRDRGNNSPLHF. CDR3 nucleotide sequence: TGTGCCAGTAGTAACCGGGACAGGGGAAATAATTCACCCCTCCACTTT. The chain employs TRBV19 and TRBJ1-6; the match to TRBD1 covers 10 bases. V trimming: 4 bases; J trimming: 5 bases; junction bases outside the gene matches: 5. Germline V gene lookup returns CDR1 LNHDA and CDR2 SQIVND (reference sequence). CDR3 size: 16 residues.

This clone turned up a few times. The rearrangement joins TRBV27 to TRBJ2-3; no clear D gene. The CDR3 loop spans 13 amino acids. The V gene's germline CDR1 is MNHEY and CDR2 SMNVEV (reference sequence). V was shortened by 5 bases and J by 0 bases, with 6 bases between the two germline ends. CDR3 residues: CASSVLSTDTQYF. CDR3 DNA sequence: TGTGCCAGCAGTGTCCTTAGCACAGATACGCAGTATTTT.

The V call is TRBV29-1, the J call TRBJ1-4; perhaps TRBD1 as D (5 bases). V was cut by 0 bases and J by 4 bases, with 12 bases left in between. Germline V gene sequence: CDR1 SQVTM, CDR2 ANQGSEA. The CDR3 runs 15 residues. This CDR3 is CSVEDGDSLNEKLFF. In DNA, the CDR3 is TGCAGCGTTGAAGATGGAGACAGCCTTAATGAAAAACTGTTTTTT.

The chain is built from TRBV7-3 and TRBJ1-4; D ambiguous. The V end was cut by 6 bases, the J end by 8 bases, with 16 bases between. Germline values: CDR1 SGHTA, CDR2 FQGTGA. The CDR3 extends over 14 amino acids. The CDR3 DNA is TGTGCCAGCAGGTCACCGCGGACGGGGGAAAAACTGTTTTTT. Amino acids: CASRSPRTGEKLFF. The full variable domain, completed using reference TRBV7-3 and TRBJ1-4, is GAGVSQTPSNKVTEKGKYVELRCDPISGHTALYWYRQSLGQGPEFLIYFQGTGAADDSGLPNDRFFAVRPEGSVSTLKIQRTERGDSAVYLCASRSPRTGEKLFFGSGTQLSVL.

This chain uses TRBV19 with TRBJ2-7, with 9 bases fitting TRBD1. Trimming removed 9 bases from V and 4 bases from J; junction bases left unmatched: 13. This CDR3 has 15 amino acids. Germline loops: CDR1 LNHDA, CDR2 SQIVND (reference sequence). CDR3 region: CASAPGTGLRYEQYF. The CDR3 DNA reads TGTGCCAGCGCCCCCGGGACAGGGTTGAGGTACGAGCAGTACTTC.

The V gene is TRBV25-1, the J gene TRBJ2-1, with D perhaps matching TRBD1 (6 bases). This CDR3 is 17 amino acids long. The germline gives CDR1 MGHDK, CDR2 SYGVNS. Deletions cut 4 bases from V and 0 bases from J, with 16 bases between. As DNA, the CDR3 is TGTGCCAGCAGTGGCCTTCTGGGGGCCGGCTCCTACAATGAGCAGTTCTTC. It codes for CASSGLLGAGSYNEQFF.

The CDR3 region has the DNA TGTGCCAGCAGCGCCGACGGGACAGGGATAAACACCATATATTTT. Its translation is CASSADGTGINTIYF. The chain links TRBV9 to TRBJ1-3; the match to TRBD1 covers 9 bases. CDR1 is SGDLS and CDR2 is YYNGEE in the germline V gene. The CDR3 spans 15 residues. The V gene end was trimmed by 3 bases and the J gene end by 6 bases; junction bases not matched to a gene: 7.

The V gene is TRBV5-4, the J gene TRBJ1-2; D gene unclear. CDR1 SGHNT and CDR2 YYREEE come from the germline V gene (reference sequence). Trimming cost V 2 bases and J 8 bases, with 10 bases left between them. The CDR3 extends over 12 amino acids. The CDR3 coding sequence is TGTGCCAGCAGCTTACCGGGATGGGGCTACACCTTC. Amino acid sequence: CASSLPGWGYTF.

V is TRBV18 and J is TRBJ1-1; D uncertain. The CDR3 spans 16 residues. CDR1 and CDR2 (germline): KGHSH, LQKENI. V gave up 2 bases and J gave up 1 base, with 14 bases separating them. The CDR3 bases are TGTGCCAGCTCACCAAGGTCGGGAAACGGGAACACTGAAGCTTTCTTT. This translates into CASSPRSGNGNTEAFF.

The chain combines TRBV19 with TRBJ2-5; D is ambiguous. Germline V lookup: CDR1 LNHDA, CDR2 SQIVND (reference sequence). This CDR3 is built from 14 residues. Trimming left V 3 bases short and J 5 bases short, with 13 bases between. CDR3 residues: CASSITPVSETQYF. The CDR3 DNA reads as TGTGCCAGTAGTATCACCCCAGTATCGGAGACCCAGTACTTC. The full variable domain, completed using reference TRBV19 and TRBJ2-5, is DGGITQSPKYLFRKEGQNVTLSCEQNLNHDAMYWYRQDPGQGLRLIYYSQIVNDFQKGDIAEGYSVSREKKESFPLTVTSAQKNPTAFYLCASSITPVSETQYFGPGTRLLVL.